A single sample gave rise to the 15 T cell receptor beta chains below, sequenced in a study of T cell clones after liver transplantation. The repertoire was sequenced with immunoSEQ multiplex PCR; TCRdb's copy has only in-frame clones and lacks some. The data contain tens of thousands of clones, roughly 90% of them singletons. The sample consisted of CD4+ T cells from blood, taken before liver transplant. The receptor set was obtained from a human donor who received a liver transplant.

CDR3 residues: CASSLKGREGRNEQFF. For the CDR3, the DNA is TGTGCCAGCAGCTTAAAGGGGCGGGAGGGCCGCAATGAGCAGTTCTTC. This chain connects TRBV7-3 to TRBJ2-1; TRBD2 aligns across 9 bases. The CDR3 loop spans 16 amino acids. The V and J ends lost 1 base and 6 bases, in that order; junction bases with no gene match: 7. Germline V gene data show CDR1 as SGHTA and CDR2 as FQGTGA.

The chain carries TRBV10-3 and TRBJ2-5; tentatively, D is TRBD1 (6 bases). The V end was cut by 10 bases, the J end by 1 base, with 10 bases between. Germline V gives CDR1 ENHRY, CDR2 SYGVKD. There are 12 residues in the CDR3. The CDR3 protein is CATQGGQETQYF. The CDR3 nucleotides are TGTGCCACACAGGGTGGCCAAGAGACCCAGTACTTC.

V and J are TRBV5-1 and TRBJ2-7, with 11 bases identical to TRBD1. After removal of 4 bases from V and 6 bases from J, the junction contained 6 bases not matched to a gene. Germline loops: CDR1 SGHRS, CDR2 YFSETQ. The CDR3 length is 14 residues. The CDR3 bases are TGCGCCAGCAGCCCGATGGGACAGGGGGGCGAGCAGTACTTC. Amino acid sequence: CASSPMGQGGEQYF. Complete variable domain (other parts from reference TRBV5-1 and TRBJ2-7): KAGVTQTPRYLIKTRGQQVTLSCSPISGHRSVSWYQQTPGQGLQFLFEYFSETQRNKGNFPGRFSGRQFSNSRSEMNVSTLELGDSALYLCASSPMGQGGEQYFGPGTRLTVT.

The chain carries TRBV4-1 and TRBJ2-3; no reliable D call. Germline-derived CDR1 and CDR2 are MGHRA and YSYEKL. This CDR3 spans 17 amino acids. Trimming left V 3 bases short and J 0 bases short, with 16 bases between. CDR3 nucleotide sequence: TGCGCCAGCAGCCAGGCGACTGGACCCTCTAGCACAGATACGCAGTATTTT. This codes for CASSQATGPSSTDTQYF.

CDR3 sequence (DNA): TGCGCCAGCAGCCTCGACAGGGGCCCCTACGAGCAGTACTTC. Translated, it gives CASSLDRGPYEQYF. The genes are TRBV4-1 and TRBJ2-7; TRBD1 matches 8 bases. Germline CDR1 MGHRA, CDR2 YSYEKL. V was pared by 4 bases and J by 2 bases, with 4 bases of the junction left unmatched. The CDR3 length is 14 residues.

This clone was counted once. The chain recombines TRBV5-1 with TRBJ2-3; D is possibly TRBD2 (6 bases). This CDR3 is 17 amino acids long. Trimming took 7 bases from V and 4 from J, leaving 25 bases between them. The germline V gene has CDR1 SGHRS and CDR2 YFSETQ. Here the CDR3 reads CASSRRPGQGRPDTQYF. CDR3 nucleotides: TGCGCCAGCTCGCGACGACCGGGCCAAGGGAGGCCAGATACGCAGTATTTT.

J is TRBJ2-3 and V is TRBV5-1; the D call may be TRBD1 or TRBD2 (5 bases each). Deletions cut 4 bases from V and 8 bases from J, with 20 bases between. The CDR3 runs to 15 residues. Germline assignment: CDR1 SGHRS and CDR2 YFSETQ. This chain's CDR3 is CASSPDGAIPGTQYF. The CDR3 coding sequence is TGCGCCAGCAGCCCGGACGGGGCCATCCCGGGTACGCAGTATTTT.

The chain has TRBV6-1 and TRBJ1-5; unclear D gene. The V end lost 2 bases, the J end lost 0 bases, and 11 bases lay between the germline ends. The CDR3 loop spans 16 amino acids. The germline V gene encodes CDR1 MNHNS and CDR2 SASEGT. The CDR3 DNA follows: TGTGCCAGCAGTGAACTTGGTGGATTTAGCAATCAGCCCCAGCATTTT. Encoded protein: CASSELGGFSNQPQHF.

The gene calls are TRBV18 and TRBJ2-7, with TRBD1 matching over 8 bases. Germline CDR1 is KGHSH and CDR2 is LQKENI. CDR3 length equals 15 residues. V lost 2 bases, J lost 0 bases, and 3 bases stayed unmatched. Here the CDR3 reads CASSPDRGSSYEQYF. The CDR3 DNA reads as TGTGCCAGCTCACCAGACAGGGGTAGCTCCTACGAGCAGTACTTC.

This clone was counted once. The rearrangement joins TRBV5-1 to TRBJ2-7, with D tentatively TRBD1 or TRBD2 (5 bases each). Trimming pared 3 bases from V and 5 bases from J, leaving 15 bases between. Looked up from germline, CDR1 is SGHRS and CDR2 is YFSETQ. The CDR3 length is 14 residues. Here the CDR3 reads CASSSGDVEDEQYF. As DNA, the CDR3 is TGCGCCAGCAGCTCCGGGGACGTCGAAGACGAGCAGTACTTC.

About this clone itself: Other DNA sequences from this sample encode an identical CDR3 as well. CDR3 sequence reads: CAWSVSGTYNEQFF. CDR3 coding DNA: TGTGCCTGGAGTGTTAGCGGGACCTACAATGAGCAGTTCTTC. This rearrangement joins TRBV30 to TRBJ2-1, with 8 positions matching TRBD2. Germline CDR1 reads GTSNPN; CDR2 reads SVGIG (reference sequence). Germline trimming cut 0 bases from V and 2 bases from J; bases unmatched to any gene: 0. CDR3 length: 14 residues.

V and J are TRBV9 and TRBJ2-3; TRBD2 matches 9 bases. Losses at the gene ends were 3 bases for V and 4 bases for J; bases not matched to a gene: 12. CDR1 is SGDLS, CDR2 YYNGEE, per germline. There are 17 residues in the CDR3. The CDR3 nucleotides read TGTGCCAGCAGCGCGTCTCCCGGGACTAGCTCCGCAGATACGCAGTATTTT. Its translation is CASSASPGTSSADTQYF.

The chain combines TRBV11-3 with TRBJ2-1, with 9 bases that match TRBD2. This CDR3 is 15 amino acids long. CDR1 SGHNT and CDR2 YENEEA come from the germline V gene. The trim removed 5 bases at V and 5 bases at J, leaving 7 bases unmatched. CDR3 protein: CASSPRLAEDNEQFF. For the CDR3, the DNA is TGTGCCAGCAGCCCCAGACTAGCGGAAGACAATGAGCAGTTCTTC.

The chain employs TRBV21-1 and TRBJ2-3; the listed D gene, TRBD2, was not tested against the DNA. TRBV21-1 is a documented pseudogene. The CDR3 has 17 amino acids. As DNA, the CDR3 is TGTGCCAGCAGCCTTCGTCGGTCCAGCGAAAGCACAGATACGCAGTATTTT. This gives the protein CASSLRRSSESTDTQYF.

The chain carries TRBV19 and TRBJ2-3; TRBD1 matches at 7 bases. J was trimmed by 6 bases and V by 5 bases; bases with no gene match: 11. Germline V gives CDR1 LNHDA, CDR2 SQIVND (reference sequence). This CDR3 contains 15 residues. CDR3 sequence: CASSRPRGSADTQYF. CDR3 DNA sequence: TGTGCCAGTAGTCGCCCCAGGGGGAGCGCCGATACGCAGTATTTT.